This T cell receptor beta chain was identified during a study of response to subunit inactivated influenza vaccine. CDR3 length equals 15 residues. Germline V gives CDR1 SGHKS, CDR2 YYEKEE (reference sequence). V lost 2 bases and J lost 2, with 14 bases in between. TCRdb analysed the RT-PCR reads with MiXCR anew, one entry per CDR3 protein. The table lists hundreds of thousands of distinct CDR3 sequences, approximately 14% of them singletons, with approximately 10% in the top ten. The study's findings and limits: Few additional T cells are recruited per seasonal influenza vaccination, authors suggested.

This clonotype appeared a few times. Its antigen is as yet unknown. The sample was PBMCs from blood, taken 11 to 12 days after vaccination. This clonotype was obtained from a man aged 45 to 65 who received an inactivated influenza vaccine. The chain recombines TRBV5-5 with TRBJ2-7, with no clear D. CDR3 DNA: TGTGCCAGCAGCTTAGGTTACTTCACCACCTACGAGCAGTACTTC. This codes for CASSLGYFTTYEQYF.